This paragraph covers one T cell receptor beta chain sequence. Its antigen remains unknown. Trimming at V came to 5 bases and at J to 8 bases, leaving 9 bases not matched to a gene. Germline V gene lookup returns CDR1 SGHTA and CDR2 FQGNSA. The CDR3 totals 16 residues. This record comes from a study of identical twins. TCRdb re-called the 5' RACE reads with MiXCR, one entry per CDR3 protein. The sample has hundreds of thousands of distinct CDR3 sequences, 20% to 25% seen once. Study-level findings and limits: Models underpredicted monozygotic twin sharing of out-of-frame TCR alpha.

The sample also formed part of further work on T cells expressing NK-cell markers. This second report adds: These clonotypes, the leaders elsewhere, also led the CD3+CD56-NKG2C+ fraction in a handful of donors.

This clonotype was obtained from a woman aged 18-29 years in good health. Sequenced material: CD4+ T cells sorted from blood. The chain joins TRBV7-2 to TRBJ2-1; 13 bases are shared with TRBD2. This CDR3 is CASSQLAGGIWYEQFF. In nucleotides, the CDR3 is TGTGCCAGCAGCCAACTAGCGGGAGGGATTTGGTATGAGCAGTTCTTC. Full variable domain (outside the CDR3, taken from reference TRBV7-2 and TRBJ2-1): GAGVSQSPSNKVTEKGKDVELRCDPISGHTALYWYRQSLGQGLEFLIYFQGNSAPDKSGLPSDRFSAERTGGSVSTLTIQRTQQEDSAVYLCASSQLAGGIWYEQFFGPGTRLTVL.